The TCR beta chain described here comes from a study of vaccination and CD4 T cells after COVID-19. About the research overall: Researchers treated cells with overlapping spike peptides taken from SARS-CoV-2, HCoV-NL63, HCoV-OC43 and HCoV-229E. Study results and caveats: In median terms, SARS-CoV-2-reactive clonotypes went from approximately 21 to 38, a nonsignificant rise. Researchers report that a median approximately 87% of reactive clones in convalescent patients surfaced only post-vaccination.

On this clonotype itself: What it recognizes is unknown.

Treatment described: approximately 10-day PBMC culture with coronavirus spike peptide pools or control peptides (ViraFEST assay). With the Oncomine TCR Beta short-read assay, DNA from cultured CD4+ T cells was sequenced. MiXCR was run by TCRdb on the PCR reads, yielding one entry per CDR3 protein. The sample consists of 20,000 to 25,000 distinct CDR3 sequences, about 68% of them appearing once. The CDR3 is 15 residues long. Germline-derived CDR1 and CDR2 are LNHDA and SQIVND (reference sequence). Trimming removed 7 bases from V and 1 base from J; junction bases left unmatched: 9. The sequencing sample was made of CD4+ T cells from blood, cultured in vitro. The sequence derives from a human donor who had recovered from COVID-19. V usage is TRBV19 and J usage is TRBJ1-1; TRBD1 matches at 7 bases. This CDR3 reads CASNSLDRPNTEAFF. Written as DNA, the CDR3 is TGTGCCAGTAACTCCCTGGACAGGCCGAACACTGAAGCTTTCTTT.